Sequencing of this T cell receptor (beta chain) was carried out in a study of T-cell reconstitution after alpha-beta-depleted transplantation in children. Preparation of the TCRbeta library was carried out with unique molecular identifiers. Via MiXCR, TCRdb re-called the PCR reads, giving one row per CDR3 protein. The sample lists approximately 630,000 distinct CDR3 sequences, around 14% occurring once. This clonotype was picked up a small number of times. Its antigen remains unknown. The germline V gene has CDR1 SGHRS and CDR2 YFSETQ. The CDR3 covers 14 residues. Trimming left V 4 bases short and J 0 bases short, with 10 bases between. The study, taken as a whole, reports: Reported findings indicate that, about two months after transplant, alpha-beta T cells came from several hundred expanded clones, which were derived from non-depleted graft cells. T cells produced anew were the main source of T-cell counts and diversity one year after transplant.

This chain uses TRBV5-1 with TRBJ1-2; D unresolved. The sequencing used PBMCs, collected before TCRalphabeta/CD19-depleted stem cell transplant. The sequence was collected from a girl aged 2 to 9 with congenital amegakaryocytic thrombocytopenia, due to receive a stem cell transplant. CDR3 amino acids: CASSGTSPNYGYTF. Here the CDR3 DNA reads TGCGCCAGCAGCGGAACGAGTCCTAACTATGGCTACACCTTC.